This T cell receptor (beta chain) came from a study of cytomegalovirus exposure and HLA in healthy donors. Overall study findings and caveats: Later analysis indicated greater clonal expansion among HLA-associated TCR beta chains than among equally common other chains. What a later analysis reportedly showed was that an Asian-associated ancestry cluster had fewer N-insertions than the roughly 700-donor mean. Analyses of presence and absence presupposed an approximately uniform sequencing depth across donors.

Researchers ran the PCR with 60 Vbeta and 13 Jbeta primers. The protocol was immunoSEQ multiplex PCR, while the TCRdb copy is restricted to in-frame clones and leaves out a portion. The sample holds about 80,000 clones, approximately 79% seen once. Germline loops: CDR1 SGHDT, CDR2 YYEEEE. The CDR3 contains 12 residues. Trimming stripped 2 bases from V and 11 bases from J, with 13 bases between. This clone showed up just once. The antigen remains undetermined. The V gene is TRBV5-6, the J gene TRBJ2-5; D perhaps matches TRBD2 (6 bases). Sequencing used PBMCs. The receptor comes from a man between 25 and 39 years old in good health and CMV-seronegative. The CDR3 DNA reads TGTGCCAGCAGCTTCTCTTGGGGGGAGCAGTACTTC. As protein: CASSFSWGEQYF.